A selection of T cell receptor beta chains follows, all from one sample in a study of cytomegalovirus exposure and HLA in healthy donors. Here immunoSEQ multiplex PCR was the method, and the copy in TCRdb shows in-frame clones only, minus some. The data show about 140,000 clones, approximately 82% seen once. The sequencing sample was made of PBMCs. The source is an older woman in good health and CMV-seropositive. CDR3s include the opening cysteine and the closing phenylalanine or tryptophan. A D gene is named only where the DNA matches it firmly. The size entry is marked missing in some rows and otherwise reads once, few, many or a size class.

V gene	J gene	clone size	D gene	CDR3 DNA	CDR3 protein
TRBV7-9	TRBJ2-6	-	TRBD1	TGTTCCAGCAGCCATCCCCGGGACAGGGGGTTAACTGGGGCCAACGTCCTGACTTTC	CSSSHPRDRGLTGANVLTF
TRBV27	TRBJ2-1	once	-	TGTGCCAGCAGGAGCCTGACAGCTTACAATGAGCAGTTCTTC	CASRSLTAYNEQFF
TRBV4-3	TRBJ2-5	-	-	TGCGCCAGCAGCCAAGTCGGAGGTTATGAGACCCAGTACTTC	CASSQVGGYETQYF
TRBV29-1	TRBJ2-7	-	TRBD1	TGCAGCTATGACAGGGAAGGCTCCTACGAGCAGTACTTC	CSYDREGSYEQYF
TRBV29-1	TRBJ1-4	-	-	TGCAGCGGTTTGGTCGCCGGAGACGTCTATGAAAAACTGTTTTTT	CSGLVAGDVYEKLFF
TRBV5-8	TRBJ2-7	-	TRBD1	TGTGCCAGCAGCTTAAGCCCGGGACAGGGCATGCGGTCTTACGAGCAGTACTTC	CASSLSPGQGMRSYEQYF
TRBV29-1	TRBJ1-5	-	-	TGCAGCCCCTGTCGGGGGGTACGGACCTTTTGCAATCAGCCCCAGCATTTT	CSPCRGVRTFCNQPQHF
TRBV27	TRBJ2-6	-	-	TGTGCCAGCCGCCCTGGGTGGGGGCGCTCCGGGGCCAACGTCCTGACTTTC	CASRPGWGRSGANVLTF
TRBV7-2	TRBJ2-2	few	-	TGTGCCAGCAGCTCCGAACTAGTCTTGAACACCGGGGAGCTGTTTTTT	CASSSELVLNTGELFF
TRBV18	TRBJ2-1	-	TRBD2	TGTGCCAGCTCACCCCTAGCGGGGGGCTCCTACAATGAGCAGTTCTTC	CASSPLAGGSYNEQFF
TRBV6-4	TRBJ2-5	once	TRBD1	TGTGCCAGCAGTACACTTAAGAGGGGGCAAGGGGAGCAGTACTTC	CASSTLKRGQGEQYF
TRBV28	TRBJ1-1	-	TRBD1	TGTGCCAGCAGTTTCACAGACAGGGACACTGAAGCTTTCTTT	CASSFTDRDTEAFF
TRBV29-1	TRBJ2-3	once	TRBD2	TGCAGCGCCAGGGGACTAGCGGACGGCACAGATACGCAGTATTTT	CSARGLADGTDTQYF
TRBV7-3	TRBJ1-1	few	-	TGTGCCAGCAGCTTAGGGGCTCCCTTTTCGAACACTGAAGCTTTCTTT	CASSLGAPFSNTEAFF
TRBV5-1	TRBJ2-7	-	TRBD1	TGCGCCAGCAGCCCAGACCGGGACAGGTACCGGGAGCAGAACTTC	CASSPDRDRYREQNF
TRBV5-1	TRBJ1-2	-	TRBD1	TGCGCCAGCAGCGAACAATCGACAGGGGCGAACTATGGCTACACCTTC	CASSEQSTGANYGYTF